Presented here are 16 T cell receptor beta chains from one specimen sequenced in a study of shared clonotypes between healthy human individuals. Method: immunoSEQ multiplex PCR; TCRdb's copy keeps in-frame clones and lacks some. The table records approximately 1.5 million clones, about 98.5% of them present only once. Sequenced: naive CD4+ T cells sorted from blood. The sample's subset: CD45RA+ positively selected. The source is a man under 40 in good health.

The chain carries TRBV29-1 and TRBJ1-3; D is ambiguous. Germline V lookup: CDR1 SQVTM, CDR2 ANQGSEA. The V end lost 4 bases, the J end lost 4 bases, and 8 bases lay between the germline ends. This CDR3 spans 12 amino acids. The CDR3, as DNA: TGCAGCGTTGTAGGTACCGGAAACACCATATATTTT. Translating gives CSVVGTGNTIYF. Full variable domain (remainder filled in from reference TRBV29-1 and TRBJ1-3): SAVISQKPSRDICQRGTSLTIQCQVDSQVTMMFWYRQQPGQSLTLIATANQGSEATYESGFVIDKFPISRPNLTFSTLTVSNMSPEDSSIYLCSVVGTGNTIYFGEGSWLTVV.

This rearrangement joins TRBV29-1 to TRBJ1-1; TRBD1 matches 8 bases. The CDR3 length is 13 residues. The ends lost 7 bases at V and 0 bases at J; junction bases unmatched: 4. The germline V gene has CDR1 SQVTM and CDR2 ANQGSEA. The CDR3 nucleotides read TGCAGCGGGGACAGGCCTATGAACACTGAAGCTTTCTTT. Translating gives CSGDRPMNTEAFF. The variable domain in full, completed from reference TRBV29-1 and TRBJ1-1, reads SAVISQKPSRDICQRGTSLTIQCQVDSQVTMMFWYRQQPGQSLTLIATANQGSEATYESGFVIDKFPISRPNLTFSTLTVSNMSPEDSSIYLCSGDRPMNTEAFFGQGTRLTVV.

In this sample, this clone turned up once. This chain links TRBV11-2 with TRBJ2-1; 7 nucleotides align to TRBD2. The CDR3 spans 15 residues. The germline V gene has CDR1 SGHAT and CDR2 FQNNGV. The V gene end was trimmed by 0 bases and the J gene end by 9 bases; junction bases not matched to a gene: 8. The CDR3 DNA follows: TGTGCCAGCAGCTTAGATCCAGCGGGGTGGGCTGAGCAGTTCTTC. Its protein product is CASSLDPAGWAEQFF.

The chain has TRBV28 and TRBJ2-1; TRBD2 matches 12 bases. The CDR3 is 16 residues long. V was clipped by 5 bases and J by 2 bases; unmatched bases: 4. Germline values: CDR1 MDHEN, CDR2 SYDVKM. The CDR3 coding sequence is TGTGCCAGCAGTCCCCCTAGCGGGAGGGCCTACAATGAGCAGTTCTTC. Protein: CASSPPSGRAYNEQFF.

The chain carries TRBV6-5 and TRBJ2-7; D unresolved. Germline V CDR1 and CDR2: MNHEY, SVGAGI. V dropped 5 bases and J dropped 0 bases, with 11 bases sitting between them. There are 14 residues in the CDR3. The CDR3 region is CASSRLRSSYEQYF. The CDR3 DNA is TGTGCCAGCAGTCGACTCAGGAGCTCCTACGAGCAGTACTTC.

The chain recombines TRBV5-4 with TRBJ2-2; D call uncertain. The CDR3 runs 13 residues. With 2 bases removed from V and 5 bases from J, the gap between germline ends came to 7 bases. Germline CDR1 reads SGHNT; CDR2 reads YYREEE (reference sequence). The CDR3 DNA is TGTGCCAGCAGCTTTGAAAGAACCGGGGAGCTGTTTTTT. This gives the protein CASSFERTGELFF.

In this sample, this clone turned up once. The gene calls are TRBV6-6 and TRBJ2-7, with TRBD1 matching over 7 bases. The ends lost 6 bases at V and 2 bases at J; junction bases unmatched: 10. CDR3 length: 15 residues. Germline CDR1 and CDR2: MNHNY and SVGAGI (reference sequence). CDR3 bases: TGTGCCAGCAGGCCCAGGCTGGGACAGACCTACGAGCAGTACTTC. It encodes CASRPRLGQTYEQYF.

V usage is TRBV5-1 and J usage is TRBJ1-2; D uncertain. The CDR3 has 14 residues. Trimming removed 1 base at V and 5 bases at J, with 12 bases between. CDR1 and CDR2 from the germline V gene are SGHRS and YFSETQ. In DNA form, the CDR3 reads TGCGCCAGCAGCTTGACAGATGGGGAATATGGCTACACCTTC. Its translation: CASSLTDGEYGYTF.

The rearrangement joins TRBV5-1 to TRBJ1-5; D call uncertain. V gave up 1 base and J gave up 4 bases, with 9 bases separating them. The germline gives CDR1 SGHRS, CDR2 YFSETQ. CDR3 length: 14 residues. The CDR3 DNA follows: TGCGCCAGCAGCTTGCGGAACCCGAATCAGCCCCAGCATTTT. Its translation: CASSLRNPNQPQHF.

The J gene is TRBJ2-2, the V gene TRBV5-1, with 12 nucleotides matching TRBD2. Trimming took 0 bases from V and 4 from J; bases not matched to a gene: 7. The germline V gene encodes CDR1 SGHRS and CDR2 YFSETQ. This CDR3 spans 18 amino acids. The CDR3 sequence is CASSLGLAGGPGTGELFF. CDR3 sequence (DNA): TGCGCCAGCAGCTTGGGTCTAGCGGGAGGGCCAGGCACCGGGGAGCTGTTTTTT.

This chain links TRBV28 with TRBJ2-7; D remains ambiguous. CDR1 MDHEN and CDR2 SYDVKM come from the germline V gene. V dropped 2 bases and J dropped 7 bases, with 12 bases sitting between them. The CDR3 contains 13 residues. CDR3 nucleotide sequence: TGTGCCAGCAGTTTAATCCATCCCTTGGAGCAGTACTTC. Residues: CASSLIHPLEQYF.

The genes are TRBV10-1 and TRBJ1-5; D perhaps matches TRBD1 (5 bases). Trimming pared 7 bases from V and 0 bases from J, leaving 10 bases between. Per germline, CDR1 WNHNN and CDR2 SYGVQD (reference sequence). There are 14 residues in the CDR3. CDR3 loop: CASTVGHSNQPQHF. Here the CDR3 DNA reads TGCGCCAGCACGGTAGGACATAGCAATCAGCCCCAGCATTTT.

The V and J genes are TRBV5-4 and TRBJ1-2, with 7 bases aligning to TRBD1. The J segment lost 0 bases and the V segment lost 5 bases, leaving 13 bases of the junction unmatched. The CDR3 sequence is 17 residues long. Germline V lookup: CDR1 SGHNT, CDR2 YYREEE (reference sequence). The CDR3 DNA reads as TGTGCCAGCAGAGAAAGGAATCTGGGACAGACTAACTATGGCTACACCTTC. Translation: CASRERNLGQTNYGYTF.

This chain uses TRBV28 with TRBJ2-3; the match to TRBD2 covers 7 bases. With 10 bases clipped from V and 3 bases from J, the junction kept 10 bases outside the gene matches. There are 14 residues in the CDR3. The germline gives CDR1 MDHEN, CDR2 SYDVKM. Here the CDR3 reads CATHQLALTDTQYF. CDR3 DNA: TGTGCCACTCATCAACTAGCGCTGACAGATACGCAGTATTTT.

The genes are TRBV5-1 and TRBJ1-1; D gene ambiguous. CDR3 length: 15 residues. CDR1 is SGHRS, CDR2 YFSETQ, per germline. V lost 4 bases and J lost 3, with 16 bases in between. The CDR3 DNA reads as TGCGCCAGCAGCCCCTCCCCCGCGGCGGACACTGAAGCTTTCTTT. It encodes CASSPSPAADTEAFF.

V is TRBV11-1 and J is TRBJ2-1, with TRBD2 as a possible D gene (6 bases). The CDR3 sequence is 17 residues long. V was trimmed by 1 base and J by 0 bases, leaving 13 bases between them. CDR1 and CDR2 from the germline V gene are SGHAT and FQDESV (reference sequence). CDR3 in DNA: TGTGCCAGCAGCTTAGTGGGACTCAGGAGCTCCTACAATGAGCAGTTCTTC. Its protein product is CASSLVGLRSSYNEQFF.